The next 14 T cell receptor beta chains were all read from a single sample in a study of cytomegalovirus exposure and HLA in healthy donors. The PCR had 60 Vbeta and 13 Jbeta primers. Measured with immunoSEQ multiplex PCR; TCRdb has only the in-frame clones, and not every one. The sample has 150,000 or so clones, around 80% seen once. The sequenced material came from PBMCs. These TCRs come from a man aged 18 to 35 in good health and CMV-seropositive.

This rearrangement joins TRBV15 to TRBJ1-2, with TRBD1 matching over 11 bases. The CDR3 loop spans 15 amino acids. CDR1 is LNHNV, CDR2 YYDKDF, per germline (reference sequence). Trimming removed 1 base from V and 7 bases from J; junction bases left unmatched: 5. The CDR3 bases are TGTGCCACCAGCAGAGTGGGACAGGGGGTTAGTGGCTACACCTTC. Protein sequence: CATSRVGQGVSGYTF.

Only one count was recorded for this clone. V is TRBV5-6 and J is TRBJ2-7; D unclear. From germline, CDR1 is SGHDT and CDR2 YYEEEE. CDR3 size: 15 residues. Trimming pared 0 bases from V and 3 bases from J, leaving 13 bases between. The CDR3 coding sequence is TGTGCCAGCAGCTTGGGTTCCAACACCCTCTACGAGCAGTACTTC. Amino acid sequence: CASSLGSNTLYEQYF.

The chain's CDR3 is CASSGVGGNTEAFF. Written as DNA, the CDR3 is TGTGCCAGCAGTGGGGTAGGGGGGAACACTGAAGCTTTCTTT. The V gene is TRBV28, the J gene TRBJ1-1; D might be TRBD1 (6 bases). The CDR3 contains 14 residues. CDR1 MDHEN and CDR2 SYDVKM come from the germline V gene. V lost 5 bases, J lost 1 base, and 11 bases lay in between. The complete variable domain, with remaining parts taken from reference TRBV28 and TRBJ1-1, reads DVKVTQSSRYLVKRTGEKVFLECVQDMDHENMFWYRQDPGLGLRLIYFSYDVKMKEKGDIPEGYSVSREKKERFSLILESASTNQTSMYLCASSGVGGNTEAFFGQGTRLTVV.

This clone was counted once. The CDR3 coding sequence is TGTGCCAGCAGTCAAGGACAGGGAACGCAGCCCCAGCATTTT. This gives the protein CASSQGQGTQPQHF. The chain joins TRBV6-5 to TRBJ1-5; 8 bases are shared with TRBD1. The CDR3 runs 14 residues. J lost 7 bases, V lost 5 bases, and 7 bases had no gene match. The germline gives CDR1 MNHEY, CDR2 SVGAGI.

Worth noting for this clone: This sample also contains other DNA sequences that code for the same CDR3. V and J are TRBV6-5 and TRBJ1-1; D not certain. The germline CDR1 and CDR2 sequences are MNHEY and SVGAGI. The CDR3 sequence is 14 residues long. Trimming removed 3 bases at V and 1 base at J, with 9 bases between. CDR3 sequence: CASSYLRGNTEAFF. The DNA of the CDR3 is TGTGCCAGCAGTTATCTACGGGGGAACACTGAAGCTTTCTTT.

V gene TRBV7-8 combines with J gene TRBJ2-7; tentative D call: TRBD2 (6 bases). Germline V gene sequence: CDR1 SGHVS, CDR2 FQNEAQ. The CDR3 totals 14 residues. The V end was cut by 0 bases, the J end by 8 bases, with 14 bases between. CDR3 sequence: CASSLARRDPQQYF. The CDR3 DNA follows: TGTGCCAGCAGCTTAGCCCGGCGGGATCCCCAGCAGTACTTC.

The CDR3 loop reads CASSTGGSEQYF. DNA for the CDR3: TGTGCCAGCAGCACGGGAGGATCCGAGCAGTACTTC. V is TRBV11-3 and J is TRBJ2-7; 7 bases are shared with TRBD2. With V trimmed by 5 bases and J by 6 bases, 4 bases remained unmatched. CDR3 length: 12 residues. CDR1 and CDR2 from the germline V gene are SGHNT and YENEEA.

This chain connects TRBV27 to TRBJ1-2; 8 nucleotides line up with TRBD1. The CDR3 totals 13 residues. Germline V lookup: CDR1 MNHEY, CDR2 SMNVEV (reference sequence). The trim removed 6 bases at V and 9 bases at J, leaving 9 bases unmatched. The CDR3 region has the DNA TGTGCCAGCAGGCCTGCGGACAGGGAGAGCTACACCTTC. This sequence encodes CASRPADRESYTF.

The CDR3 loop reads CASNQYYAYEQYF. The CDR3 DNA sequence: TGTGCCAGCAACCAATATTATGCGTACGAGCAGTACTTC. The J gene is TRBJ2-7, the V gene TRBV6-6; D not resolved. The CDR3 runs to 13 residues. CDR1 is MNHNY and CDR2 is SVGAGI in the germline V gene (reference sequence). V gave up 7 bases and J gave up 4 bases, with 14 bases separating them.

The rearrangement uses TRBV15 and TRBJ1-4, with D uncertain. The germline gives CDR1 LNHNV, CDR2 YYDKDF (reference sequence). Trimming shortened V by 3 bases and J by 1 base, and 12 bases separated the two germline ends. The CDR3 spans 16 residues. CDR3 nucleotide sequence: TGTGCCACCAGCAGGACACCATACAGAACTAATGAAAAACTGTTTTTT. This sequence encodes CATSRTPYRTNEKLFF.

Concerning this clone: An end of the junction does not agree with germline; a read error may underlie this. The J gene is TRBJ2-1, the V gene TRBV7-9; perhaps TRBD2 as D (6 bases). CDR3 length: 11 amino acids. Germline V gene lookup returns CDR1 SEHNR and CDR2 FQNEAQ (reference sequence). CDR3 bases: TGTGCCAGCAGCTGGCCTCGGGAGTTGATCTTC. Translation gives CASSWPRELIF.

CDR3 bases: TGTGCCAGCAGCAAATGGGGGGGTGAGCAGTTCTTC. It codes for CASSKWGGEQFF. The V and J genes are TRBV21-1 and TRBJ2-1; TRBD2, the table's D call, was not compared with the DNA. TRBV21-1 is given as a pseudogene. The CDR3 is 12 residues long.

The J gene is TRBJ2-3, the V gene TRBV7-9, with 7 bases aligning to TRBD2. The V segment lost 7 bases and the J segment 3 bases; nucleotides outside the gene matches: 7. The CDR3 length is 14 residues. Germline V gene sequence: CDR1 SEHNR, CDR2 FQNEAQ (reference sequence). CDR3 residues: CASMAGERTDTQYF. CDR3 nucleotides: TGTGCCAGCATGGCGGGAGAAAGGACAGATACGCAGTATTTT.

The chain employs TRBV7-9 and TRBJ2-3; 9 bases are a match to TRBD2. Germline CDR1 and CDR2: SEHNR and FQNEAQ (reference sequence). V shed 6 bases, J shed 6 bases, and the junction held 13 bases outside the gene matches. CDR3 length equals 16 residues. CDR3 DNA: TGTGCCAGCAGTCATAGCGGGAGAGGCCCCCGGGATACGCAGTATTTT. Its protein product is CASSHSGRGPRDTQYF.